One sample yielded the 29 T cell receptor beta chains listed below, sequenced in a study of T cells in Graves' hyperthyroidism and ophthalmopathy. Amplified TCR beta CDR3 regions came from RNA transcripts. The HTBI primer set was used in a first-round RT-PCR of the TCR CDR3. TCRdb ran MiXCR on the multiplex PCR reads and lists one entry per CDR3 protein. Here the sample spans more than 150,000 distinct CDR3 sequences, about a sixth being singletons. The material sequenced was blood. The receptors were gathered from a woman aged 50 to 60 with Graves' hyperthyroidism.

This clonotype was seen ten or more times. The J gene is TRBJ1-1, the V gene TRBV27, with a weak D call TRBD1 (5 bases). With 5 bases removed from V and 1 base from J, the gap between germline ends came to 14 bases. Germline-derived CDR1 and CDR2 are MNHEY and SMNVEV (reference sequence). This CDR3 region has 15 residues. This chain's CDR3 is CASSPYPGANTEAFF. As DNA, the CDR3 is TGTGCCAGCAGTCCCTATCCCGGGGCGAACACTGAAGCTTTCTTT.

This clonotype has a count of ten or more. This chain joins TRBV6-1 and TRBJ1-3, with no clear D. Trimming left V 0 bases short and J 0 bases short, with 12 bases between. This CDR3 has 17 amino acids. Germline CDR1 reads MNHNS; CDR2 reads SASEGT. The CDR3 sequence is CASSEALLTYSGNTIYF. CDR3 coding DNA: TGTGCCAGCAGTGAAGCGCTATTGACCTACTCTGGAAACACCATATATTTT.

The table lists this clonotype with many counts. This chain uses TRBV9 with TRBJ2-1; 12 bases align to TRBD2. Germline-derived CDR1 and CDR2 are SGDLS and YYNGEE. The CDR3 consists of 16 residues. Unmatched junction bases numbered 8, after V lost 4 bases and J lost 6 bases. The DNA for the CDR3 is TGTGCCAGCAGCTCTCGGACTAGCGGGGTTCGCAATGAGCAGTTCTTC. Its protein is CASSSRTSGVRNEQFF.

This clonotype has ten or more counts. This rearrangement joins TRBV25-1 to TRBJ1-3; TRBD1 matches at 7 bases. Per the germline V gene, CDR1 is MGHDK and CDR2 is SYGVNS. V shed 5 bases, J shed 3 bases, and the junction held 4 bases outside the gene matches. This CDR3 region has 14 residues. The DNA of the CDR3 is TGTGCCAGCAGTCTCACAGGGGTTGGAAACACCATATATTTT. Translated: CASSLTGVGNTIYF.

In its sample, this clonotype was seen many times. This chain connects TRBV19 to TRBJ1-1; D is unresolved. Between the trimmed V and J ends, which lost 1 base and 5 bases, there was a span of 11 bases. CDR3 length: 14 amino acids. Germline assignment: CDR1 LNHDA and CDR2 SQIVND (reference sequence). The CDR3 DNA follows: TGTGCCAGTAGTATAGTAGGGAGTGGGACTGAAGCTTTCTTT. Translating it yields CASSIVGSGTEAFF.

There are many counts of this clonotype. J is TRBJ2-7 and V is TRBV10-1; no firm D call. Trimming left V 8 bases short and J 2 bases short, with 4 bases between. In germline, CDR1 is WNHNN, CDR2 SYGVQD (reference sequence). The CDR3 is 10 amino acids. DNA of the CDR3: TGCGCCAGCGGGCCCTACGAGCAGTACTTC. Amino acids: CASGPYEQYF.

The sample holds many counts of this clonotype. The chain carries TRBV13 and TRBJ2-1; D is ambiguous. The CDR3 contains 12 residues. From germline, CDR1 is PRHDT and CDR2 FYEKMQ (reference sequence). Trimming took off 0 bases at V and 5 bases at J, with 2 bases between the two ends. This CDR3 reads CASSLGNNEQFF. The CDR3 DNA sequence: TGTGCCAGCAGCTTAGGGAACAATGAGCAGTTCTTC.

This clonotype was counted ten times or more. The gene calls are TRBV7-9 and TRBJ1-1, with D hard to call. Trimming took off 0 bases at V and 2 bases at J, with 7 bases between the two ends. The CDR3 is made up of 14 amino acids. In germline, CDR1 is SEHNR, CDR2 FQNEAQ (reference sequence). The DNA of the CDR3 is TGTGCCAGCAGCTTAGCGCTGGTTAACACTGAAGCTTTCTTT. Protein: CASSLALVNTEAFF.

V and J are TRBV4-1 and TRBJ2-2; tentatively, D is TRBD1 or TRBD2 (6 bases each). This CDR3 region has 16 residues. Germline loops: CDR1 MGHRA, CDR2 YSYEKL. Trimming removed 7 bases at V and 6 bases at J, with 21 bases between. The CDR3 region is CASKEGGGGSSGELFF. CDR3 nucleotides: TGCGCCAGCAAGGAGGGGGGTGGGGGGAGCTCCGGGGAGCTGTTTTTT.

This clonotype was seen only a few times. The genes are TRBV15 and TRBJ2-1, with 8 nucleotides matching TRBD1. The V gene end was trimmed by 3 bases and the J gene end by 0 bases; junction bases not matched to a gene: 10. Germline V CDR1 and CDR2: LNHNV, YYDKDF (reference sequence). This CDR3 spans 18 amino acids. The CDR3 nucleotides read TGTGCCACCAGCAGGGGGGGTCCCACAGGGGGCTCCTACAATGAGCAGTTCTTC. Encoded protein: CATSRGGPTGGSYNEQFF. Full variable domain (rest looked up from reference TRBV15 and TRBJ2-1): DAMVIQNPRYQVTQFGKPVTLSCSQTLNHNVMYWYQQKSSQAPKLLFHYYDKDFNNEADTPDNFQSRRPNTSFCFLDIRSPGLGDTAMYLCATSRGGPTGGSYNEQFFGPGTRLTVL.

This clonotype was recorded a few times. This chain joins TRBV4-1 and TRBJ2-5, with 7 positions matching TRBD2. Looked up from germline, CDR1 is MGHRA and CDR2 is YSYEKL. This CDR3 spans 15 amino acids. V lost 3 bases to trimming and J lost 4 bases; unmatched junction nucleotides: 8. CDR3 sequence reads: CASSHAGTKVETQYF. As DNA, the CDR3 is TGCGCCAGCAGCCATGCCGGGACTAAGGTAGAGACCCAGTACTTC.

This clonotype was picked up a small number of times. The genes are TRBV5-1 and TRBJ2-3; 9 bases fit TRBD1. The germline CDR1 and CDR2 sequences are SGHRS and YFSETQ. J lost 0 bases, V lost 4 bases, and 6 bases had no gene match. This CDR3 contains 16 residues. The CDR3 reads CASSGQGILSTDTQYF. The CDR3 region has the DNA TGCGCCAGCAGCGGACAGGGGATCCTTAGCACAGATACGCAGTATTTT.

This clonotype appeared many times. CDR3 protein: CASSSRQPTGELFF. The CDR3 nucleotides are TGTGCCAGCAGCTCCCGGCAACCCACCGGGGAGCTGTTTTTT. The J gene is TRBJ2-2, the V gene TRBV11-2; D unclear. Per the germline V gene, CDR1 is SGHAT and CDR2 is FQNNGV. V lost 4 bases, J lost 4 bases, and 10 bases lay in between. There are 14 residues in the CDR3.

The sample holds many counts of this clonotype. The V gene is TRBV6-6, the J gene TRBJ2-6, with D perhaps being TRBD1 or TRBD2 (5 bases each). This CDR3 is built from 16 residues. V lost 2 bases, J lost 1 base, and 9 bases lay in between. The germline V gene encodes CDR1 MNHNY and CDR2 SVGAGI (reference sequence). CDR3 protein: CASSYGTSSGANVLTF. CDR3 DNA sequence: TGTGCCAGCAGTTACGGGACGTCGTCTGGGGCCAACGTCCTGACTTTC.

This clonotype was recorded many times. For the CDR3, the DNA is TGTGCCAGCAGCGAACAGGAGTGGCAAGAGACCCAGTACTTC. As protein: CASSEQEWQETQYF. The chain carries TRBV3-1 and TRBJ2-5; possibly TRBD1 for D (5 bases). Trimming shortened V by 5 bases and J by 2 bases, and 12 bases separated the two germline ends. This CDR3 is 14 amino acids long. Germline CDR1 LGHDT, CDR2 YNNKEL (reference sequence).

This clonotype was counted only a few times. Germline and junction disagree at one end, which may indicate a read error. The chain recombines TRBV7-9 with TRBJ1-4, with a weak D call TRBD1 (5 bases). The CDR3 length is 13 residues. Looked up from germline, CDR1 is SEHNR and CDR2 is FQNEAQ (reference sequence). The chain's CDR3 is CASSGRANEKLFF. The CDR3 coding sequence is TGTGCCAGCAGCGGCAGGGCTAACGAAAAACTGTTTTTT.

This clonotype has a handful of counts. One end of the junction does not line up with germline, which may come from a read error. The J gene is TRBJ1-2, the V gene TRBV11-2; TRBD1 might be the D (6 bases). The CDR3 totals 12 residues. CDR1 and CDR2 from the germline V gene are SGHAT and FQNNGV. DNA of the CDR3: TGTGCCAGCAGCCCGGCGGGGGGCGCTAGGGCCTTC. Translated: CASSPAGGARAF.

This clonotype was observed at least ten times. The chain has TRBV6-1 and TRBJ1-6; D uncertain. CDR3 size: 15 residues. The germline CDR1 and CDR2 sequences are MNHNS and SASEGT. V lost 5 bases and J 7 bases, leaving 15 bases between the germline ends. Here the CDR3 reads CASSSGPQPNSPLHF. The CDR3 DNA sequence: TGTGCCAGCAGTTCCGGGCCCCAGCCAAATTCACCCCTCCACTTT.

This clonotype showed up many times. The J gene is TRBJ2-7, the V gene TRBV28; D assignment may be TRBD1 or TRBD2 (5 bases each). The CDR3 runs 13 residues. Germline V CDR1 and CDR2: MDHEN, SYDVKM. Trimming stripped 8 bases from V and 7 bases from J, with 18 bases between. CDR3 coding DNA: TGTGCCAGCGGGGGTCGAGCGAATCTTGAGCAGTACTTC. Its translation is CASGGRANLEQYF.

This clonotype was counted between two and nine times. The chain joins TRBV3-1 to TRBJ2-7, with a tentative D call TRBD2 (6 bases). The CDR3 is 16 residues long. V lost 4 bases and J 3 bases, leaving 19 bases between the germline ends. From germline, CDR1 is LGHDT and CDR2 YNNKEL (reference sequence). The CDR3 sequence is CASSPDGDGGFYEQYF. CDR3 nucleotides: TGTGCCAGCAGCCCGGACGGGGACGGGGGATTCTACGAGCAGTACTTC.

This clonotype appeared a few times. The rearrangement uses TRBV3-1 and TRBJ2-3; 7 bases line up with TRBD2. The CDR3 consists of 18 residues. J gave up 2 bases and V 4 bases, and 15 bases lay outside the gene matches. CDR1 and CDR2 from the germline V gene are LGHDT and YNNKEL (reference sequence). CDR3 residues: CASSPNPLLARITDTQYF. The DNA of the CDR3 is TGTGCCAGCAGCCCGAACCCCTTACTAGCGAGGATCACAGATACGCAGTATTTT.

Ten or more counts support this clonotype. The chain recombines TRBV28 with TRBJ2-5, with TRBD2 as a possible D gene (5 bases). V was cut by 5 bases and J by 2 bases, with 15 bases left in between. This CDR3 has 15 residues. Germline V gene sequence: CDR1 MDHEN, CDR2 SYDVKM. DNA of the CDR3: TGTGCCAGCAGTCCCCCCGTGGAGGTACAAGAGACCCAGTACTTC. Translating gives CASSPPVEVQETQYF.

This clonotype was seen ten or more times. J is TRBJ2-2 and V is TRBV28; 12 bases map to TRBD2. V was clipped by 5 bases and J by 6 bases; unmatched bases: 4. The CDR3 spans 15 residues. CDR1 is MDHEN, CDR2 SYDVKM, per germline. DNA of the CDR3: TGTGCCAGCAGTACGCTAGCGGGGGGGGCCGGGGAGCTGTTTTTT. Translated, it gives CASSTLAGGAGELFF.

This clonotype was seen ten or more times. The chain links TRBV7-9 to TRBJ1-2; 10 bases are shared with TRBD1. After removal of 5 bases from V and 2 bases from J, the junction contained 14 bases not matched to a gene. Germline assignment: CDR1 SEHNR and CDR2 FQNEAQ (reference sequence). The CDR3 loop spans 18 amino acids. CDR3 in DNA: TGTGCCAGCAGCCGTAACATTTGGACAGGGGGTAACAACTATGGCTACACCTTC. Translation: CASSRNIWTGGNNYGYTF.

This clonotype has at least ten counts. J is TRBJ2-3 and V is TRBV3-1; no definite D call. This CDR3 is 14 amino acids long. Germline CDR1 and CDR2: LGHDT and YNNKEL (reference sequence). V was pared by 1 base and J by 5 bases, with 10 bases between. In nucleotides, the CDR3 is TGTGCCAGCAGCCAAGGCCTTAGAGGAGATACGCAGTATTTT. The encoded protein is CASSQGLRGDTQYF.

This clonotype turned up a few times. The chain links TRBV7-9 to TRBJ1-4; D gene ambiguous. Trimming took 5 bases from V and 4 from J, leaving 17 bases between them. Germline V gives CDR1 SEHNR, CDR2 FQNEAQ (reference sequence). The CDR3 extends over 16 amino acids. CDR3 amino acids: CASSNPGPEYNEKLFF. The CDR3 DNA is TGTGCCAGCAGCAACCCCGGACCGGAATATAATGAAAAACTGTTTTTT.

The CDR3 DNA follows: TGTGCCAGCAGTTTTACGGTTAGCCAGCAGTACTTC. It specifies CASSFTVSQQYF. This chain connects TRBV28 to TRBJ2-7; D gene unclear. The germline gives CDR1 MDHEN, CDR2 SYDVKM. V dropped 3 bases and J dropped 8 bases, with 11 bases sitting between them. The CDR3 consists of 12 residues. Full variable domain (remainder filled in from reference TRBV28 and TRBJ2-7): DVKVTQSSRYLVKRTGEKVFLECVQDMDHENMFWYRQDPGLGLRLIYFSYDVKMKEKGDIPEGYSVSREKKERFSLILESASTNQTSMYLCASSFTVSQQYFGPGTRLTVT.

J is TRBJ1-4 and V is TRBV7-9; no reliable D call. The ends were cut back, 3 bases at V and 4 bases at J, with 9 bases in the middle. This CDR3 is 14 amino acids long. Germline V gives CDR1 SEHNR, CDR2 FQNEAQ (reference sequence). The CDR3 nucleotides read TGTGCCAGCAGCTTGGCCAAAAGTAATGAAAAACTGTTTTTT. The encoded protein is CASSLAKSNEKLFF.

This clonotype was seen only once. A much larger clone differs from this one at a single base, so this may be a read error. The CDR3 DNA is TGCAGTGCTAGAGATCCGGCGCCAGATAAGCAGTATTTT. Translated: CSARDPAPDKQYF. The chain employs TRBV20-1 and TRBJ2-3; D gene uncertain. This CDR3 region has 13 residues. Germline values: CDR1 DFQATT, CDR2 SNEGSKA (reference sequence).